This T cell receptor beta chain was retrieved from a study of blood T cells in healthy people across ages. The V gene's germline CDR1 is DFQATT and CDR2 SNEGSKA (reference sequence). V shed 6 bases, J shed 8 bases, and the junction held 18 bases outside the gene matches. This CDR3 is built from 16 residues. Then a second PCR, running roughly 7 to 11 cycles, was carried out with a sample-barcoded 5' primer and a J-beta primer mix. MiXCR, run by TCRdb on the 5' RACE reads, gives a single entry per CDR3 protein. The sample lists roughly 1,500,000 distinct CDR3 sequences, approximately 32% occurring once. About this clonotype itself: The antigen remains unidentified.

General study points: CMV status of donors was unknown, possibly confounding expanded clonotype changes. Significant beta diversity loss was already apparent by age roughly 43, declining roughly linearly.

The receptor was derived from a woman in her 30s in good health. Sample: blood. The V and J genes are TRBV20-1 and TRBJ2-1; 8 bases agree with TRBD2. The CDR3 sequence is CSATGRAGVRADEQFF. CDR3 bases: TGCAGTGCCACCGGTCGAGCGGGAGTTAGGGCGGATGAGCAGTTCTTC.